This note documents a single T cell receptor (beta chain) sequence. Its antigen is still unknown. Clones were read by immunoSEQ multiplex PCR, and TCRdb kept only the in-frame ones, dropping some. The sample lists 60,000 to 100,000 clones; about 92% were seen once. The sample is drawn from a study of OX40 agonist ivuxolimab in advanced cancers. Study-wide background: Hepatocellular carcinoma, melanoma, renal cell or head and neck cancer occurred in dose-escalation patients. Whole-study findings and limits: In general, CD8+ T cells held more expanded clones than CD4+ did, on average.

Germline V CDR1 and CDR2: MNHEY, SMNVEV (reference sequence). CDR3 size: 15 residues. V lost 7 bases and J lost 4; bases outside the gene matches: 12. The sequencing here drew on CD4+ or CD8+ T cells sorted from blood, taken in a trial of the OX40 agonist ivuxolimab. This receptor was identified in an adult with an advanced solid tumor such as melanoma, head and neck, liver or kidney cancer. The J gene is TRBJ1-1, the V gene TRBV27; 7 nucleotides agree with TRBD1. CDR3 residues: CASTTSQGKATEAFF. The CDR3 DNA reads as TGTGCCAGCACCACCTCACAGGGGAAGGCCACTGAAGCTTTCTTT.